A single sample gave rise to the 16 T cell receptor beta chains below, sequenced in a study of cytotoxic CD8 clonotypes in ibrutinib-treated CLL. Profiling relied on immunoSEQ multiplex PCR, and the TCRdb table lists in-frame clones only, not all of them. This sample has 200,000 to 250,000 clones, with less than 75% found just once. Sample: PBMCs, taken after 24 months of ibrutinib treatment. These receptors all stem from a human donor with chronic lymphocytic leukemia.

The chain links TRBV4-2 to TRBJ2-4, with 12 bases aligning to TRBD2. Per the germline V gene, CDR1 is LGHNA and CDR2 is YNFKEQ. The ends lost 3 bases at V and 8 bases at J; junction bases unmatched: 8. The CDR3 runs to 16 residues. The CDR3 region is CASSQPPGLAGDIQYF. The CDR3 bases are TGTGCCAGCAGCCAGCCTCCGGGACTAGCGGGTGACATTCAGTACTTC.

The J gene is TRBJ1-5, the V gene TRBV19, with D possibly being TRBD1 (5 bases). Trimming left V 10 bases short and J 5 bases short, with 21 bases between. Germline CDR1 is LNHDA and CDR2 is SQIVND (reference sequence). The CDR3 covers 15 residues. Here the CDR3 reads CATTPVGGSDQPQHF. In DNA, the CDR3 is TGTGCCACCACCCCGGTGGGGGGGAGCGATCAGCCCCAGCATTTT.

V gene TRBV19 combines with J gene TRBJ1-4; D might be TRBD1 (6 bases). Between the trimmed V and J ends, which lost 4 bases and 0 bases, there was a span of 9 bases. The CDR3 covers 15 residues. From germline, CDR1 is LNHDA and CDR2 SQIVND (reference sequence). Here the CDR3 DNA reads TGTGCCAGTAGTACCGGACAGCCAACTAATGAAAAACTGTTTTTT. Protein product: CASSTGQPTNEKLFF.

V is TRBV29-1 and J is TRBJ1-3; D unclear. Looked up from germline, CDR1 is SQVTM and CDR2 is ANQGSEA. The CDR3 spans 13 residues. Trimming removed 4 bases at V and 3 bases at J, with 10 bases between. Here the CDR3 reads CSVGDDYGNTIYF. The CDR3 coding sequence is TGCAGCGTTGGCGACGATTATGGAAACACCATATATTTT.

The chain uses TRBV27 and TRBJ1-5; D gene unclear. CDR3 length: 16 residues. The V and J ends lost 2 bases and 0 bases respectively, with 11 bases between them. Germline values: CDR1 MNHEY, CDR2 SMNVEV (reference sequence). The DNA for the CDR3 is TGTGCCAGCAGTTTAACCAGCCTCCTTAGCAATCAGCCCCAGCATTTT. Translating gives CASSLTSLLSNQPQHF.

This clone has more than one count but fewer than ten. The chain has TRBV7-2 and TRBJ1-1; 9 positions match TRBD1. The germline gives CDR1 SGHTA, CDR2 FQGNSA. The CDR3 has 13 residues. Losses at the gene ends were 6 bases for V and 4 bases for J; bases not matched to a gene: 3. DNA for the CDR3: TGTGCCAGCAGTCCGACAGGGGGCACTGAAGCTTTCTTT. This gives the protein CASSPTGGTEAFF.

The chain uses TRBV7-9 and TRBJ1-1; maybe TRBD1 (6 bases). V lost 3 bases to trimming and J lost 3 bases, with 11 bases between them. CDR1 and CDR2 from the germline V gene are SEHNR and FQNEAQ (reference sequence). This CDR3 spans 14 amino acids. The CDR3 region is CASSFNEGDTEAFF. The CDR3, as DNA: TGTGCCAGCAGCTTTAACGAGGGGGACACTGAAGCTTTCTTT.

This clone was counted only a few times. This chain joins TRBV28 and TRBJ2-7; D remains unclear. CDR3 size: 11 residues. The V end was cut by 6 bases, the J end by 7 bases, with 10 bases between. The V gene's germline CDR1 is MDHEN and CDR2 SYDVKM. The CDR3: CASSPHVEQYF. The DNA of the CDR3 is TGTGCCAGCAGCCCGCACGTTGAGCAGTACTTC.

The chain combines TRBV15 with TRBJ2-1; unclear D gene. The germline CDR1 and CDR2 sequences are LNHNV and YYDKDF (reference sequence). Between the trimmed V and J ends, which lost 5 bases and 4 bases, there was a span of 6 bases. This CDR3 contains 12 residues. CDR3 bases: TGTGCCACCAGCGGTTTATACAATGAGCAGTTCTTC. Its protein product is CATSGLYNEQFF.

The V gene is TRBV7-2, the J gene TRBJ2-5; unclear D gene. Germline values: CDR1 SGHTA, CDR2 FQGNSA. The length of the CDR3 is 14 residues. Trimming shortened V by 1 base and J by 4 bases, and 10 bases separated the two germline ends. The CDR3: CASSLVALGETQYF. The CDR3 DNA sequence: TGTGCCAGCAGCTTAGTCGCGTTAGGAGAGACCCAGTACTTC. Supplemented by reference TRBV7-2 and TRBJ2-5, the full variable domain reads GAGVSQSPSNKVTEKGKDVELRCDPISGHTALYWYRQSLGQGLEFLIYFQGNSAPDKSGLPSDRFSAERTGGSVSTLTIQRTQQEDSAVYLCASSLVALGETQYFGPGTRLLVL.

The chain recombines TRBV2 with TRBJ2-1; 10 bases are a match to TRBD1. The CDR3 has 13 residues. Germline V CDR1 and CDR2: SNHLY, FYNNEI. The ends lost 6 bases at V and 9 bases at J; junction bases unmatched: 5. As DNA, the CDR3 is TGTGCCAGCAGGGGACAGGGGTATACTGAGCAGTTCTTC. Its translation is CASRGQGYTEQFF. Supplemented by reference TRBV2 and TRBJ2-1, the full variable domain reads EPEVTQTPSHQVTQMGQEVILRCVPISNHLYFYWYRQILGQKVEFLVSFYNNEISEKSEIFDDQFSVERPDGSNFTLKIRSTKLEDSAMYFCASRGQGYTEQFFGPGTRLTVL.

The V gene is TRBV28, the J gene TRBJ2-7; D is possibly TRBD2 (6 bases). Trimming removed 1 base at V and 2 bases at J, with 12 bases between. The germline V gene has CDR1 MDHEN and CDR2 SYDVKM. The CDR3 spans 15 residues. Written as DNA, the CDR3 is TGTGCCAGCAGTTTATTTCAGGGAGGAACCTACGAGCAGTACTTC. It codes for CASSLFQGGTYEQYF.

The rearrangement links TRBV7-9 to TRBJ2-7; D may be TRBD2 (6 bases). The V end lost 4 bases, the J end lost 7 bases, and 17 bases lay between the germline ends. CDR3 length: 14 residues. Per the germline V gene, CDR1 is SEHNR and CDR2 is FQNEAQ (reference sequence). In DNA, the CDR3 is TGTGCCAGCAGCTCCCAGGAGGGTGTGAAAGAGCAGTACTTC. It yields the protein CASSSQEGVKEQYF.

The genes are TRBV28 and TRBJ1-1; D is possibly TRBD1 (6 bases). Looked up from germline, CDR1 is MDHEN and CDR2 is SYDVKM. This CDR3 is built from 12 residues. V was trimmed by 8 bases and J by 6 bases, leaving 13 bases between them. The CDR3 is CASVTGSAEAFF. The CDR3 DNA follows: TGTGCCAGCGTAACAGGGAGCGCTGAAGCTTTCTTT.

To note about this clone: This sample also contains other DNA sequences that code for the same CDR3. DNA of the CDR3: TGTGCCAGCAGCCCCGCCTCCACAGATACGCAGTATTTT. It yields the protein CASSPASTDTQYF. The V and J genes are TRBV7-9 and TRBJ2-3; D gene ambiguous. Trimming removed 5 bases from V and 2 bases from J, with 8 bases in between. This CDR3 is built from 13 residues. CDR1 SEHNR and CDR2 FQNEAQ come from the germline V gene (reference sequence).

V gene TRBV5-6 combines with J gene TRBJ2-7; D is ambiguous. The CDR3 contains 15 residues. Germline V gene lookup returns CDR1 SGHDT and CDR2 YYEEEE. The V and J ends lost 9 bases and 0 bases respectively, with 19 bases between them. CDR3 nucleotides: TGTGCCACACAAACCGCGCACACTAACTCCTACGAGCAGTACTTC. This translates into CATQTAHTNSYEQYF.